This is a list of T cell receptor beta chains from one sample in a study of metastatic and nonmetastatic thyroid tumors. Using MiXCR, TCRdb reanalyzed the PCR reads. This table has tens of thousands of clones, more than 9.5% appearing once. Sequenced: blood. These receptors all come from a female donor with papillary thyroid cancer or a benign thyroid nodule (not recorded which). Some clones in this sample may be carry-over from other donors' samples. Both conserved end residues are part of each CDR3. D genes are given only for firm matches. The size entry is marked missing in some rows and otherwise reads once, few, many or a size class.

cdr3_nt cdr3_aa d_call clone_size j_call v_call
TGTGCCAGCCGACATTCCGGGACAGAGGAAGAGACCCAGTACTTC CASRHSGTEEETQYF TRBD1 many TRBJ2-5 TRBV28
TGCAGTGCTAGTCCCGTGACAGTCAATCAGCCCCAGCATTTT CSASPVTVNQPQHF - many TRBJ1-5 TRBV20-1
TGTGCCAGCAGCTTTCGGCCGACTTACACAGATACGCAGTATTTT CASSFRPTYTDTQYF - many TRBJ2-3 TRBV11-2
TGTGCCACCAGTGAGGGTTCCGAAAAACTGTTTTTT CATSEGSEKLFF - many TRBJ1-4 TRBV24-1
TGTGCCAGTAGTATCTGGGGGCTGGACGGGGAGCTGTTTTTT CASSIWGLDGELFF - many TRBJ2-2 TRBV19
TGTGCCAGTAGTTTACTAGCGGCGAGCTCCTACGAGCAGTACTTC CASSLLAASSYEQYF TRBD2 many TRBJ2-7 TRBV19
TGTGCCACCAGCACCGGTATAAACAATGAGCAGTTCTTC CATSTGINNEQFF - many TRBJ2-1 TRBV15
TGTGCCAGCAGCCTCCGGACGGGGGGACTCTACGGGCAGTACTTC CASSLRTGGLYGQYF TRBD2 few TRBJ2-7 TRBV13
TGCGCCAGCAGCCACGGCGCGGGAGGGCCTCACAATGAGCAGTTCTTC CASSHGAGGPHNEQFF TRBD2 - TRBJ2-1 TRBV5-1
TGTGCCAGCAGCTTGGTGACAGGCGATGTCTACGAGCAGTACTTC CASSLVTGDVYEQYF - many TRBJ2-7 TRBV5-5
TGTGCCAGCAGCCCCCGAGACCGAAATACCTACGAGCAGTACTTC CASSPRDRNTYEQYF - many TRBJ2-7 TRBV4-2
TGTGCCAGCAGCCACCAAGGGGTAGTTTCGCATGGCTACACCTTC CASSHQGVVSHGYTF - many TRBJ1-2 TRBV28
TGTGCCAGCAGCTCACGGGGGGACTTTTTTCAAGAGACCCAGTACTTC CASSSRGDFFQETQYF TRBD2 many TRBJ2-5 TRBV7-2
TGTGCCAGCAGACCTACCTCCGTACAGGGGGTAGTCGGGGAGCTGTTTTTT CASRPTSVQGVVGELFF TRBD1 many TRBJ2-2 TRBV11-2
TGCGCCAGCAGCCAGAAAGGGGGGGGCACTAATGAAAAACTGTTTTTT CASSQKGGGTNEKLFF - many TRBJ1-4 TRBV4-1
TGTGCCAGTAGTGAGTTTGGGACCCCGTCCTCACCCCTCCACTTT CASSEFGTPSSPLHF - few TRBJ1-6 TRBV19
TGTGCCAGCAGTCCCCGGTTCCTTCTCACAGATACGCAGTATTTT CASSPRFLLTDTQYF - many TRBJ2-3 TRBV28
TGTGCCAGCTCTATAAAACTGCGGGAGGGCCAGGACACAGATACGCAGTATTTT CASSIKLREGQDTDTQYF TRBD2 few TRBJ2-3 TRBV27
TGTGCCAGCAGTTTAACGGAGATCTCTGGCTACACCTTC CASSLTEISGYTF - many TRBJ1-2 TRBV12-3/TRBV12-4
TGTGCCAGCAGCTTAGCGGGGGCCTATGGCTACACCTTC CASSLAGAYGYTF - many TRBJ1-2 TRBV11-2
TGTGCCAGCAGCTTCCTGGACACTGAAGCTTTCTTT CASSFLDTEAFF - - TRBJ1-1 TRBV5-4
TGTGCCAGCAGCTTGGTCCTAAACAGGGTCGAGCAGTACTTC CASSLVLNRVEQYF - many TRBJ2-7 TRBV5-5